One and the same sample provided the 30 T cell receptor beta chains below, sequenced in a study of T cells in Graves' hyperthyroidism and ophthalmopathy. RNA transcripts were the template for amplifying TCR beta CDR3 regions. The study used the HTBI primer set for a first-round RT-PCR of the TCR CDR3. TCRdb recomputed calls from the multiplex PCR reads with MiXCR, one row per CDR3 protein. The sample includes 400,000 to 500,000 distinct CDR3 sequences, around 15% seen only once; the top ten take less than 6.5%. Sequencing was done on a sample of blood. These TCRs come from a woman in her late teens or twenties with Graves' hyperthyroidism.

This clonotype was seen ten or more times. This chain links TRBV12-3 or TRBV12-4 with TRBJ2-3; possible D gene TRBD1, 7 bases. CDR3 length: 16 amino acids. V was cut by 4 bases and J by 4 bases, with 18 bases left in between. The CDR3 bases are TGTGCCAGCAGTTCCCAAATGACAGGGAGGCCAGATACGCAGTATTTT. Translation: CASSSQMTGRPDTQYF.

The J gene is TRBJ2-1, the V gene TRBV2, with TRBD2 matching over 8 bases. Trimming cost V 6 bases and J 7 bases; bases outside gene matches: 8. Per germline, CDR1 SNHLY and CDR2 FYNNEI. The CDR3 has 14 amino acids. This CDR3 is CASSREGHRNEQFF. The CDR3 DNA sequence: TGTGCCAGCAGCCGGGAGGGCCACCGTAATGAGCAGTTCTTC.

The chain has TRBV5-6 and TRBJ2-3; D is possibly TRBD2 (6 bases). The CDR3 runs to 16 residues. V lost 4 bases, J lost 6 bases, and 21 bases lay in between. Per the germline V gene, CDR1 is SGHDT and CDR2 is YYEEEE. The DNA of the CDR3 is TGTGCCAGCAGCAGAGGGAGGACTGCCGGTTGGGATACGCAGTATTTT. Its translation: CASSRGRTAGWDTQYF.

Ten or more counts support this clonotype. This chain links TRBV12-3 or TRBV12-4 with TRBJ2-3; the D gene is possibly TRBD1 (6 bases). With 4 bases removed from V and 6 bases from J, the gap between germline ends came to 26 bases. The CDR3 sequence is 18 residues long. The CDR3 DNA follows: TGTGCCAGCAGTTCGCCCCTCCACGCATTACAGGGCAGCGATACGCAGTATTTT. This encodes CASSSPLHALQGSDTQYF.

This clonotype was seen at least ten times. V is TRBV6-6 and J is TRBJ2-1, with unresolved D. The CDR3 has 13 amino acids. The V end lost 2 bases, the J end lost 6 bases, and 8 bases lay between the germline ends. From germline, CDR1 is MNHNY and CDR2 SVGAGI (reference sequence). The chain's CDR3 is CASSYRQANEQFF. The CDR3 region has the DNA TGTGCCAGCAGTTACAGGCAGGCCAATGAGCAGTTCTTC.

The J gene is TRBJ2-1, the V gene TRBV12-3 or TRBV12-4; 8 bases align to TRBD2. The CDR3 is made up of 13 amino acids. Trimming removed 1 base from V and 8 bases from J; junction bases left unmatched: 1. The CDR3 DNA sequence: TGTGCCAGCAGTTTAGGCGGGGGGCATGAGCAGTTCTTC. Translation gives CASSLGGGHEQFF.

The genes are TRBV9 and TRBJ2-5; D remains ambiguous. Trimming pared 1 base from V and 4 bases from J, leaving 5 bases between. Germline V gene data show CDR1 as SGDLS and CDR2 as YYNGEE. The CDR3 runs to 12 residues. The CDR3 sequence: CASSVSGETQYF. The CDR3 DNA is TGTGCCAGCAGCGTATCGGGAGAGACCCAGTACTTC.

This clonotype was recorded a few times. The CDR3 protein is CATSSPHGTEQETQYF. CDR3 bases: TGTGCCACCAGCAGTCCCCATGGGACGGAGCAAGAGACCCAGTACTTC. The genes are TRBV15 and TRBJ2-5; perhaps D is TRBD1 or TRBD2 (5 bases each). Germline CDR1 reads LNHNV; CDR2 reads YYDKDF (reference sequence). CDR3 length: 16 residues. Trimming took off 3 bases at V and 2 bases at J, with 16 bases between the two ends. The full variable domain, with the rest looked up from reference TRBV15 and TRBJ2-5, is DAMVIQNPRYQVTQFGKPVTLSCSQTLNHNVMYWYQQKSSQAPKLLFHYYDKDFNNEADTPDNFQSRRPNTSFCFLDIRSPGLGDTAMYLCATSSPHGTEQETQYFGPGTRLLVL.

The genes are TRBV10-2 and TRBJ2-3; TRBD2 aligns across 7 bases. The CDR3 sequence is 16 residues long. The V gene end was trimmed by 6 bases and the J gene end by 0 bases; junction bases not matched to a gene: 9. Per the germline V gene, CDR1 is WSHSY and CDR2 is SAAADI. CDR3 sequence reads: CASRPASGLSTDTQYF. CDR3 DNA sequence: TGCGCCAGCAGACCCGCTAGCGGCCTAAGCACAGATACGCAGTATTTT.

This clonotype was seen more than once but under ten times. This rearrangement joins TRBV27 to TRBJ1-2, with 9 bases identical to TRBD1. After removal of 4 bases from V and 8 bases from J, the junction contained 11 bases not matched to a gene. Germline CDR1 MNHEY, CDR2 SMNVEV (reference sequence). This CDR3 has 15 residues. CDR3 nucleotides: TGTGCCAGCAGTTCGACTCTACAGGGGGCCCGGGGCTACACCTTC. Amino acids: CASSSTLQGARGYTF.

Many counts were recorded for this clonotype. The V gene is TRBV5-6, the J gene TRBJ2-1, with D tentatively TRBD1 (6 bases). This CDR3 spans 16 amino acids. V was cut by 0 bases and J by 0 bases, with 10 bases left in between. Looked up from germline, CDR1 is SGHDT and CDR2 is YYEEEE. The CDR3: CASSLDTGSSYNEQFF. The CDR3 DNA is TGTGCCAGCAGCTTGGACACAGGGAGCTCCTACAATGAGCAGTTCTTC.

This clonotype appeared a few times. J is TRBJ1-2 and V is TRBV12-3 or TRBV12-4; D is undetermined. The CDR3 length is 14 residues. Trimming removed 2 bases at V and 4 bases at J, with 11 bases between. CDR3 protein: CASSLPRFGYGYTF. CDR3 in DNA: TGTGCCAGCAGTTTACCCAGGTTCGGCTATGGCTACACCTTC.

This clonotype has ten or more counts. V usage is TRBV5-5 and J usage is TRBJ1-4; D remains unclear. Germline lookup yields CDR1 SGHKS and CDR2 YYEKEE (reference sequence). CDR3 size: 15 residues. V was pared by 0 bases and J by 7 bases, with 13 bases between. CDR3 region: CASSLGQQASEKLFF. The CDR3 coding sequence is TGTGCCAGCAGCTTGGGTCAGCAGGCCTCTGAAAAACTGTTTTTT.

The genes are TRBV19 and TRBJ2-2; 10 positions match TRBD1. The junction had 7 bases not matched to a gene; V was cut back by 5 bases and J by 7 bases. This CDR3 contains 15 residues. Germline V gene lookup returns CDR1 LNHDA and CDR2 SQIVND (reference sequence). The chain's CDR3 is CASSQGQGEVGELFF. DNA of the CDR3: TGTGCCAGTAGTCAAGGACAGGGGGAGGTCGGGGAGCTGTTTTTT.

The chain links TRBV7-3 to TRBJ2-2; D unclear. V shed 1 base and J shed 4 bases, with 13 bases lying between them. CDR3 length: 16 residues. Germline V gives CDR1 SGHTA, CDR2 FQGTGA. The CDR3 region has the DNA TGTGCCAGCAGCTTAAGTGGTAGCCGGGCCACCGGGGAGCTGTTTTTT. This encodes CASSLSGSRATGELFF.

The V gene is TRBV10-3, the J gene TRBJ2-3; D ambiguous. The germline gives CDR1 ENHRY, CDR2 SYGVKD. CDR3 length: 12 residues. With 7 bases removed from V and 1 base from J, the gap between germline ends came to 6 bases. The CDR3 DNA follows: TGTGCCATCAAAGCTGGCACAGATACGCAGTATTTT. It specifies CAIKAGTDTQYF.

This sequence joins TRBV19 and TRBJ1-5, with a weak D call TRBD1 (6 bases). Germline V gene sequence: CDR1 LNHDA, CDR2 SQIVND (reference sequence). CDR3 length: 16 residues. Trimming stripped 5 bases from V and 4 bases from J, with 18 bases between. The CDR3 is CASSQQTGAPNQPQHF. CDR3 coding DNA: TGTGCCAGTAGTCAACAGACGGGGGCACCGAATCAGCCCCAGCATTTT.

This clonotype was recorded many times. The gene calls are TRBV6-2 or TRBV6-3 and TRBJ1-1; 7 nucleotides agree with TRBD1. The germline CDR1 and CDR2 sequences are MNHEY and SVGEGT. The V gene end was trimmed by 5 bases and the J gene end by 8 bases; junction bases not matched to a gene: 14. The CDR3 length is 15 residues. The CDR3 spells CASSRGRAPLGEAFF. The CDR3 nucleotides read TGTGCCAGCAGTAGGGGGCGGGCCCCCTTGGGCGAAGCTTTCTTT.

This clonotype was seen at least ten times. Written as DNA, the CDR3 is TGTGCCAGCAGTTCGAACCTCGGGGTGCTAGGGGAGACCCAGTACTTC. This gives the protein CASSSNLGVLGETQYF. The chain links TRBV28 to TRBJ2-5; D might be TRBD2 (5 bases). The V gene lost 4 bases and the J gene lost 5 bases, with 20 bases spanning the gap. CDR1 and CDR2 (germline): MDHEN, SYDVKM. The CDR3 extends over 16 amino acids.

This clonotype has a count of ten or more. The J gene is TRBJ2-7, the V gene TRBV11-1; D gene uncertain. The germline gives CDR1 SGHAT, CDR2 FQDESV (reference sequence). The CDR3 consists of 14 residues. V gave up 1 base and J gave up 0 bases, with 7 bases separating them. CDR3 nucleotides: TGTGCCAGCAGCTTAGTCAGGCACTCCTACGAGCAGTACTTC. Its translation is CASSLVRHSYEQYF.

The J gene is TRBJ1-5, the V gene TRBV20-1; TRBD1 matches at 10 bases. Trimming at V came to 3 bases and at J to 11 bases, leaving 7 bases not matched to a gene. Per germline, CDR1 DFQATT and CDR2 SNEGSKA (reference sequence). The CDR3 contains 13 residues. The CDR3 DNA reads as TGCAGTGCTAGGGGACAGGGGCAAATAGCCCAGCATTTT. This sequence encodes CSARGQGQIAQHF.

This clonotype has a count of ten or more. This chain uses TRBV5-1 with TRBJ1-1, with D perhaps matching TRBD1 (5 bases). The CDR3 is 15 residues long. The V end was cut by 4 bases, the J end by 1 base, with 14 bases between. The V gene's germline CDR1 is SGHRS and CDR2 YFSETQ. In DNA, the CDR3 is TGCGCCAGCAGCGTCGGACACCTCCAGAACACTGAAGCTTTCTTT. This gives the protein CASSVGHLQNTEAFF.

The table lists this clonotype with a few counts. This chain uses TRBV3-1 with TRBJ2-7; maybe TRBD2 (5 bases). Between the trimmed V and J ends, which lost 4 bases and 3 bases, there was a span of 10 bases. This CDR3 region has 13 residues. In germline, CDR1 is LGHDT, CDR2 YNNKEL (reference sequence). The CDR3 is CASSPAGRYEQYF. CDR3 DNA: TGTGCCAGCAGCCCTGCGGGCCGCTACGAGCAGTACTTC.

This clonotype has at least ten counts. The chain has TRBV5-1 and TRBJ2-7, with D maybe TRBD2 (5 bases). Germline loops: CDR1 SGHRS, CDR2 YFSETQ. The CDR3 extends over 14 amino acids. V shed 0 bases and J shed 1 base, with 8 bases lying between them. CDR3 amino acids: CASSLDAGSYEQYF. In nucleotides, the CDR3 is TGCGCCAGCAGCTTGGACGCGGGTTCCTACGAGCAGTACTTC. Supplemented by reference TRBV5-1 and TRBJ2-7, the full variable domain reads KAGVTQTPRYLIKTRGQQVTLSCSPISGHRSVSWYQQTPGQGLQFLFEYFSETQRNKGNFPGRFSGRQFSNSRSEMNVSTLELGDSALYLCASSLDAGSYEQYFGPGTRLTVT.

Many counts were recorded for this clonotype. The J gene is TRBJ2-2, the V gene TRBV3-1, with TRBD2 matching 10 bases. V was clipped by 0 bases and J by 3 bases; unmatched bases: 7. The CDR3 extends over 18 amino acids. Germline CDR1 LGHDT, CDR2 YNNKEL (reference sequence). Written as DNA, the CDR3 is TGTGCCAGCAGCCAAGAAGCTAGCGGGGGATGGGACACCGGGGAGCTGTTTTTT. It encodes CASSQEASGGWDTGELFF.

This sequence joins TRBV11-1 and TRBJ2-3; TRBD2 agrees at 8 bases. The CDR3 sequence is 17 residues long. J gave up 3 bases and V 1 base, and 9 bases lay outside the gene matches. Germline CDR1 is SGHAT and CDR2 is FQDESV (reference sequence). The CDR3: CASSLGASGSMTDTQYF. The CDR3, as DNA: TGTGCCAGCAGCTTAGGAGCGAGCGGGAGTATGACAGATACGCAGTATTTT. Combining the CDR3 with reference TRBV11-1 and TRBJ2-3 gives the whole variable domain EAEVAQSPRYKITEKSQAVAFWCDPISGHATLYWYRQILGQGPELLVQFQDESVVDDSQLPKDRFSAERLKGVDSTLKIQPAELGDSAMYLCASSLGASGSMTDTQYFGPGTRLTVL.

This clonotype was counted many times. The J gene is TRBJ1-2, the V gene TRBV7-9; 11 bases line up with TRBD1. After removal of 5 bases from V and 7 bases from J, the junction contained 9 bases not matched to a gene. Germline V lookup: CDR1 SEHNR, CDR2 FQNEAQ (reference sequence). This CDR3 contains 15 residues. CDR3 amino acids: CASSNGQGAILGYTF. CDR3 DNA sequence: TGTGCCAGCAGCAACGGACAGGGGGCGATCCTTGGCTACACCTTC.

This clonotype was counted only a few times. The rearrangement uses TRBV5-1 and TRBJ1-4, with 8 bases that match TRBD1. The CDR3 consists of 14 residues. Germline trimming cut 4 bases from V and 7 bases from J; bases unmatched to any gene: 6. Looked up from germline, CDR1 is SGHRS and CDR2 is YFSETQ. The CDR3 loop is CASSPGQEGEKLFF. CDR3 nucleotide sequence: TGCGCCAGCAGCCCGGGACAGGAGGGTGAAAAACTGTTTTTT.

This clonotype was counted at least ten times. This sequence joins TRBV11-3 and TRBJ2-7; possibly TRBD2 for D (6 bases). Germline CDR1 and CDR2: SGHNT and YENEEA. Trimming took off 4 bases at V and 4 bases at J, with 11 bases between the two ends. CDR3 length: 13 amino acids. CDR3: CASSSTGEYEQYF. The CDR3 nucleotides are TGTGCCAGCAGCTCCACGGGAGAGTACGAGCAGTACTTC.

This clonotype was seen many times. J is TRBJ1-1 and V is TRBV28, with TRBD1 matching 9 bases. This CDR3 is built from 16 residues. Germline V CDR1 and CDR2: MDHEN, SYDVKM. V was pared by 2 bases and J by 4 bases, with 8 bases of the junction left unmatched. The CDR3: CASSLGQGRALTEAFF. The DNA for the CDR3 is TGTGCCAGCAGTTTAGGACAGGGGAGGGCCCTCACTGAAGCTTTCTTT.